This T cell receptor (beta chain) was identified in a study of blood T cell repertoires in COVID-19. Whole-study context: The study drew acute and convalescent COVID-19 samples from the United States, Italy and Spain. T cells, B-cell-depleted T cells, or PBMCs provided the cDNA or gDNA that served as material.

CDR1 is ENHRY, CDR2 SYGVKD, per germline. This CDR3 comprises 14 residues. The V gene lost 2 bases and the J gene lost 4 bases, with 12 bases spanning the gap. Original handling: Reference gene primers were amplified, and this amplification served to estimate nucleated cell counts. Profiling relied on immunoSEQ multiplex PCR, and the TCRdb table lists in-frame clones only, not all of them. V, J and clone size derive from that table, while D and trimming were established from the DNA sequence. This table has 270,000 or so clones, roughly 89% appearing once. The material sequenced was peripheral blood. V gene TRBV10-3 combines with J gene TRBJ2-7, with D possibly matching TRBD1 (5 bases). The TCR originated in a woman aged 40-49 years who had recovered from COVID-19. The CDR3 here is CAISEAQGIYEQYF. In DNA, the CDR3 is TGTGCCATCAGTGAGGCCCAGGGAATTTACGAGCAGTACTTC.